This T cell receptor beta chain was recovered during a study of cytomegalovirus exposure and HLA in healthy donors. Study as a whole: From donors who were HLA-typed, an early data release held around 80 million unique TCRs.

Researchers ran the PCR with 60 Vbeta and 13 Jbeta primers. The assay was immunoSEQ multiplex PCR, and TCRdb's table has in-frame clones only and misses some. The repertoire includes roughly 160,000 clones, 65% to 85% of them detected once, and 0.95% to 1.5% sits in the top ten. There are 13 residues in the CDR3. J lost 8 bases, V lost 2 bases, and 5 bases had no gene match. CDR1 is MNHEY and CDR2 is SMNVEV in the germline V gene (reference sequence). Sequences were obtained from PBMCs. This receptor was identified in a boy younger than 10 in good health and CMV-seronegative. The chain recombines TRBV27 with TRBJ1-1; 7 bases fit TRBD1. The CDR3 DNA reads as TGTGCCAGCAGTTTAGACAGGGACGGCGAAGCTTTCTTT. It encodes CASSLDRDGEAFF.